In its sample, the clone carrying this T cell receptor beta chain was seen many times. Its target is not known. The data derive from a study of T cells in Graves' hyperthyroidism and ophthalmopathy. Any patient presenting with uncontrolled infection, other autoimmune disease, pregnancy or lactation was left out. It was less than 13 ml of fresh peripheral blood that supplied the PBMCs. V was trimmed by 6 bases and J by 0 bases, leaving 9 bases between them. This CDR3 has 13 residues. Germline assignment: CDR1 SGHRS and CDR2 YFSETQ. From RNA transcripts, TCR beta CDR3 regions were amplified. A set of HTBI primers served as the primers for a first-round RT-PCR of the TCR CDR3. Via MiXCR, TCRdb re-called the multiplex PCR reads, giving one row per CDR3 protein. The repertoire holds about 400,000 distinct CDR3 sequences, 15% to 19% seen once, with 14% in the top ten. Study results and caveats: Peripheral blood also featured most of the thyroid clonotypes expanded above 0.001. The model forecast ophthalmopathy, anticipating it by a median approximately 6.1 months before onset.

Sequencing was carried out using blood. The rearrangement links TRBV5-1 to TRBJ1-1; TRBD1 might be the D (5 bases). This TCR was recovered from a woman aged 18-29 years with Graves' hyperthyroidism. CDR3 bases: TGCGCCAGCACCGCGGGACTGAACACTGAAGCTTTCTTT. Translation: CASTAGLNTEAFF. Combining the CDR3 with reference TRBV5-1 and TRBJ1-1 gives the whole variable domain KAGVTQTPRYLIKTRGQQVTLSCSPISGHRSVSWYQQTPGQGLQFLFEYFSETQRNKGNFPGRFSGRQFSNSRSEMNVSTLELGDSALYLCASTAGLNTEAFFGQGTRLTVV.